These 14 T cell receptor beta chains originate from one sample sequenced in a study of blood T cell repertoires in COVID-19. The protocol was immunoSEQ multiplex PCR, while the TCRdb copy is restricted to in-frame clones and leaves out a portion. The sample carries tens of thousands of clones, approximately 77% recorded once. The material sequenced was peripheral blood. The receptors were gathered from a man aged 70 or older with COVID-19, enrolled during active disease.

The CDR3 DNA sequence: TGTGCCAGCAGCCTCGAAGGGAGGGTCTATGAGCAGTTCTTC. It is translated as CASSLEGRVYEQFF. The V gene is TRBV3-1 (or the pseudogene TRBV3-2), the J gene TRBJ2-1; TRBD2 matches 7 bases. The germline CDR1 and CDR2 sequences are LGHDT and YNNKEL (reference sequence). Losses at the gene ends were 4 bases for V and 8 bases for J; bases not matched to a gene: 8. CDR3 length: 14 amino acids.

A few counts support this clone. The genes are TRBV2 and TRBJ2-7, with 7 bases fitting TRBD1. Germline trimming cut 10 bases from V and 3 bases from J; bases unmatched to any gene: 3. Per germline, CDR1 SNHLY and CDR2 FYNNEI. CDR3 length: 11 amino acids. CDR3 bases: TGTGCCACGACAGGGATCTACGAGCAGTACTTC. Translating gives CATTGIYEQYF.

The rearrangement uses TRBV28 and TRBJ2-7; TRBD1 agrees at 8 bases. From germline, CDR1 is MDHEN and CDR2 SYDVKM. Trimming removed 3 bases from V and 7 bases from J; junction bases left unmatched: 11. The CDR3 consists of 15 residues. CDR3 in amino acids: CASSFQGAGSLEQYF. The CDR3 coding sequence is TGTGCCAGCAGTTTTCAGGGGGCGGGGTCGCTGGAGCAGTACTTC. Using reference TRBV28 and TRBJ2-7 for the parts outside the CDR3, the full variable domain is DVKVTQSSRYLVKRTGEKVFLECVQDMDHENMFWYRQDPGLGLRLIYFSYDVKMKEKGDIPEGYSVSREKKERFSLILESASTNQTSMYLCASSFQGAGSLEQYFGPGTRLTVT.

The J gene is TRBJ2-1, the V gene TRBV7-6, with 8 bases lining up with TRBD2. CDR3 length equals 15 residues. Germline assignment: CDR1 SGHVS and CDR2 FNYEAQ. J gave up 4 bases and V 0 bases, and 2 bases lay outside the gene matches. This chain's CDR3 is CASSLASGTYNEQFF. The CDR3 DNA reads TGTGCCAGCAGCTTAGCTAGCGGGACGTACAATGAGCAGTTCTTC.

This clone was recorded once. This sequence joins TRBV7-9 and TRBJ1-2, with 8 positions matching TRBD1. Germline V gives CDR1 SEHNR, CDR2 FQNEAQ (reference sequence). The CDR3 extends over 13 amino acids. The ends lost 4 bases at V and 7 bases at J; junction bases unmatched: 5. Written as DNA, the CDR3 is TGTGCCAGCAGCTCGTCGACAGGGGCTGGCTACACCTTC. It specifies CASSSSTGAGYTF. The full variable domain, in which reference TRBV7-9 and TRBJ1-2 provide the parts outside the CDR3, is DTGVSQNPRHKITKRGQNVTFRCDPISEHNRLYWYRQTLGQGPEFLTYFQNEAQLEKSRLLSDRFSAERPKGSFSTLEIQRTEQGDSAMYLCASSSSTGAGYTFGSGTRLTVV.

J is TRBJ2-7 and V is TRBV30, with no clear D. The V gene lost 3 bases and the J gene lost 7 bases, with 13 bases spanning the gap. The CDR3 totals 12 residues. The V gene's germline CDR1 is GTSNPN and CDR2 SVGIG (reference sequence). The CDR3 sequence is CAWRGSGGEQYF. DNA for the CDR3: TGTGCCTGGAGGGGCTCAGGTGGGGAGCAGTACTTC.

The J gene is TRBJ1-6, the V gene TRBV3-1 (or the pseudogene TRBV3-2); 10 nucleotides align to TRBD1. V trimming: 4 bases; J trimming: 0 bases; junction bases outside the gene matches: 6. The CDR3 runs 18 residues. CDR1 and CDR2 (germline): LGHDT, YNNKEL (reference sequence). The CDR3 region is CASSPGQGKLSYNSPLHF. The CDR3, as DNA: TGTGCCAGCAGCCCGGGACAGGGGAAACTCTCCTATAATTCACCCCTCCACTTT.

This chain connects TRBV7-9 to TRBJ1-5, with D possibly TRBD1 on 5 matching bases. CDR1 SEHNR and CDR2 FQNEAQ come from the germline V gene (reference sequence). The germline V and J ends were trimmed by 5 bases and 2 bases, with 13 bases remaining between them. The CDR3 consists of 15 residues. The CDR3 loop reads CASSPAGQGNQPQHF. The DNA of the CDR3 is TGTGCCAGCAGCCCCGCAGGGCAGGGCAATCAGCCCCAGCATTTT.

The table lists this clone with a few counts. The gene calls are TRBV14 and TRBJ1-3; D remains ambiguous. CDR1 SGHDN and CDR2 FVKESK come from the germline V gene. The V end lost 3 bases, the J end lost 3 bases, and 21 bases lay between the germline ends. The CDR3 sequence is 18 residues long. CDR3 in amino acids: CASSQIGAAWSFGNTIYF. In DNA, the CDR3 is TGTGCCAGCAGCCAGATAGGCGCAGCCTGGAGTTTTGGAAACACCATATATTTT.

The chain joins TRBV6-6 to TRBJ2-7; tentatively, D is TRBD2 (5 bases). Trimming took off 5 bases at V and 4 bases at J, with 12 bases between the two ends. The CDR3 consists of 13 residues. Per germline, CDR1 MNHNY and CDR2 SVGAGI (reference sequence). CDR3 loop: CASSGRLAYEQYF. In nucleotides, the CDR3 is TGTGCCAGCAGTGGTCGGCTAGCTTACGAGCAGTACTTC.

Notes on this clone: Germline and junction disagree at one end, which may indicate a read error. Here the CDR3 reads CASSLVLRDAVVF. The CDR3 nucleotides are TGTGCCAGCAGCTTAGTCTTGCGGGACGCCGTTGTCTTC. The chain uses TRBV7-8 and TRBJ2-7; D may be TRBD2 (6 bases). The CDR3 covers 13 residues. Germline assignment: CDR1 SGHVS and CDR2 FQNEAQ.

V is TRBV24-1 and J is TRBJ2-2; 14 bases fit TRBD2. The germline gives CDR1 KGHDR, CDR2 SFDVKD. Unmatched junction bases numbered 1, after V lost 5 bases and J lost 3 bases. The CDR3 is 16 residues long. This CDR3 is CATSGLAGGDTGELFF. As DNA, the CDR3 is TGTGCCACCAGTGGACTAGCGGGAGGGGACACCGGGGAGCTGTTTTTT.

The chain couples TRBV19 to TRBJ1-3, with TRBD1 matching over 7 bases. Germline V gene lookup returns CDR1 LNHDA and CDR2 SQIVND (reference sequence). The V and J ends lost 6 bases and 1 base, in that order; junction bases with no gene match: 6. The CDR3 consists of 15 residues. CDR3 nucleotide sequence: TGTGCCAGTAGCCCGATGGGACAGTCTGGAAACACCATATATTTT. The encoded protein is CASSPMGQSGNTIYF. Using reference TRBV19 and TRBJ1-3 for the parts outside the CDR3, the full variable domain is DGGITQSPKYLFRKEGQNVTLSCEQNLNHDAMYWYRQDPGQGLRLIYYSQIVNDFQKGDIAEGYSVSREKKESFPLTVTSAQKNPTAFYLCASSPMGQSGNTIYFGEGSWLTVV.

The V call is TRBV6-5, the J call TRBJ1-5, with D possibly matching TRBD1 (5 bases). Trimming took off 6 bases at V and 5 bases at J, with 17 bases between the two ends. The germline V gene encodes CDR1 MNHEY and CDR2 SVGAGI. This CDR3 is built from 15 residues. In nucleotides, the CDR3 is TGTGCCAGCAGCTTATACCAGGGCGGGGATCAGCCCCAGCATTTT. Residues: CASSLYQGGDQPQHF.